This note documents a single T cell receptor beta chain sequence. Its target is unknown. This sample is drawn from a study of cytomegalovirus exposure and HLA in healthy donors. PCR primers comprised 60 Vbeta and 13 Jbeta primers. Profiled with immunoSEQ multiplex PCR; TCRdb holds only in-frame clones, not every one. The sample includes 150,000 to 200,000 clones, roughly 84% of them seen just once. Study-wide findings and caveats: Most TCR sequences showed up rarely, but some public TCRs showed up in many donors.

The TCR was taken from a woman between 45 and 60 years old in good health and CMV-seropositive. What was sequenced was PBMCs.

The CDR3 region has the DNA TGTGCCAGCAGTCCAGGGGGATATAGCAATCAGCCCCAGCATTTT. Its protein product is CASSPGGYSNQPQHF. The chain employs TRBV6-6 and TRBJ1-5, with TRBD1 matching over 7 bases. J was trimmed by 0 bases and V by 5 bases; bases with no gene match: 4. CDR1 is MNHNY and CDR2 is SVGAGI in the germline V gene (reference sequence). This CDR3 has 15 residues.